This TCR beta chain was captured in a study of Tregs in tolerant kidney transplant recipients (dated by TCRdb to about 2019). The study in broad terms: The study used TCRbeta sequencing to identify donor-specific regulatory T cells before combined kidney and bone marrow transplantation, then tracked those cells after transplant. In a few healthy controls, several methods of expanding Tregs specific for an allogeneic donor were compared by TCRbeta repertoire sequencing.

Here is what the overall study found, with its caveats: Biological reproducibility was not directly assessed, although technical replication error appeared to be minimal. The most biologically relevant and donor-specific TCRbeta repertoire appeared to be identified by expanding Tregs with activated donor B cells. Because only a small number of patients were included, the study had limitations, and the results will need to be validated in larger populations as well as under other immunosuppression protocols.

The junction carries 11 bases between V and J, which are trimmed by 0 bases and 4 bases respectively. Per the germline V gene, SGHRS is the CDR1 and YFSETQ is the CDR2. Including the terminal cysteine and phenylalanine, the CDR3 comprises 14 residues. Only the CDR3 region is kept as DNA, spanning 42 bases read in frame from base 1. Thawed PBMCs were FACS-sorted into unstimulated Tregs (CD4+CD25+CD127-), CD4+ non-Tregs (CD4+CD25-), CD4 cells and CD8 cells. Healthy control blood came either as purchased buffy coats or from healthy volunteers. Healthy control blood was processed by Ficoll density gradient to PBMCs and cryopreserved; patient PBMCs were collected before and after transplant. This clone was counted between two and nine times. Its target antigen remains unknown. No base quality information exists; no much larger clone differs at one position. For TCRbeta CDR3 sequencing, genomic DNA was extracted from sorted cells using the QIAGEN DNeasy Blood and Tissue Kit. Through immunoSEQ, high-throughput TCRbeta CDR3 sequencing was done commercially, including PCR amplification with internal controls and bias correction. As for the authors' bioinformatics: A unique productive TCRbeta sequence was defined by the CDR3 nucleotide sequence when primers matched, and otherwise by the CDR3 amino acid sequence together with the Vbeta and Jbeta genes. To correct sorting error, sequences shared between sorted populations at a frequency ratio of 2:1 or less were removed; the rest were assigned to the higher population. A sequence was defined as donor-reactive if the sequence was expanded at least 5-fold in CFSE-low cells compared with unstimulated cells and had a frequency of at least 0.01% in CFSE-low cells. Repertoire divergence was quantified by Jensen-Shannon divergence calculated from the top 100 TCRbeta sequences ranked by frequency. For any sample with multiple sequencing runs, sorting error was corrected in each run separately before the runs were pooled. TCRdb provides this immuneACCESS table in a form limited to in-frame rearrangements. Some clones are lacking; in checked studies, under half of them reflect an unresolved V gene, and why the rest are absent is not known. The DNA was the basis for D and trimming; V, J and clone size are from that table. Present in this sample are 200,000 to 300,000 clones, 84% of which were seen just once. The ten top clones hold roughly 0.67% of the sample.

The chain is made from TRBV5-1 and TRBJ2-7; confidence is insufficient to name the D gene. This TCR derives from a human donor in good health. Sequenced input: CD4+ T cells from blood. The CDR3 region: CASSLGQTLYEQYF. The bases are TGCGCCAGCAGCTTGGGGCAGACTCTGTACGAGCAGTACTTC. When the CDR3 is completed using the reference TRBV5-1 and TRBJ2-7 genes on either side, the full variable domain is KAGVTQTPRYLIKTRGQQVTLSCSPISGHRSVSWYQQTPGQGLQFLFEYFSETQRNKGNFPGRFSGRQFSNSRSEMNVSTLELGDSALYLCASSLGQTLYEQYFGPGTRLTVT.